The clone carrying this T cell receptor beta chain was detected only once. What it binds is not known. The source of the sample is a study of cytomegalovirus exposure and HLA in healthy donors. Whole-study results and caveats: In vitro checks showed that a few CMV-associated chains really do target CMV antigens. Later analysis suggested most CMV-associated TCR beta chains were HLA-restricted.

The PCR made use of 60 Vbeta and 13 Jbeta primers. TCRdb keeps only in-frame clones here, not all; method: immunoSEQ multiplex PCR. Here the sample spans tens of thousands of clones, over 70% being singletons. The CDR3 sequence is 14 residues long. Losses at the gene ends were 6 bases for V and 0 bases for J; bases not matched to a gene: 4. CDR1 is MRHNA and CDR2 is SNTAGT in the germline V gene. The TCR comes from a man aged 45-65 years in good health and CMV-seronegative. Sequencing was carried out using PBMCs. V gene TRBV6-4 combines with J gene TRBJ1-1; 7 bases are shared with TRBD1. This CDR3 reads CASRRDSLNTEAFF. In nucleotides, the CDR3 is TGTGCCAGCAGAAGGGACAGCCTGAACACTGAAGCTTTCTTT.